A single sample gave rise to the 7 T cell receptor beta chains below, sequenced in a study of T cells in Graves' hyperthyroidism and ophthalmopathy. RNA transcripts provided the source from which TCR beta CDR3 regions were amplified. Carried out on the TCR CDR3, a first-round RT-PCR used the HTBI primer set. MiXCR was run by TCRdb on the multiplex PCR reads, yielding one entry per CDR3 protein. The sample lists around 400,000 distinct CDR3 sequences, about 15% occurring once. The source material was blood. Source of these receptors: a woman aged 60-70 years with Graves' ophthalmopathy.

Ten or more counts support this clonotype. This sequence joins TRBV30 and TRBJ2-2, with D perhaps matching TRBD1 (5 bases). CDR3 length: 14 amino acids. Germline CDR1 GTSNPN, CDR2 SVGIG (reference sequence). The germline V and J ends were trimmed by 1 base and 7 bases, with 13 bases remaining between them. CDR3 DNA: TGTGCCTGGAGTGGCAGCCTGCAGGGCGGGGAGCTGTTTTTT. The encoded protein is CAWSGSLQGGELFF.

This clonotype has a handful of counts. This sequence joins TRBV18 and TRBJ1-5; 9 bases line up with TRBD1. Trimming took 3 bases from V and 1 from J; bases not matched to a gene: 10. Germline V gene sequence: CDR1 KGHSH, CDR2 LQKENI. This CDR3 comprises 18 residues. The CDR3 loop is CASSPTTGGLMSNQPQHF. CDR3 DNA: TGTGCCAGCTCACCCACGACAGGGGGGCTGATGAGCAATCAGCCCCAGCATTTT.

This chain joins TRBV6-5 and TRBJ1-6, with TRBD1 as a possible D gene (5 bases). CDR1 and CDR2 from the germline V gene are MNHEY and SVGAGI. The CDR3 spans 14 residues. The V gene lost 0 bases and the J gene lost 7 bases, with 7 bases spanning the gap. The CDR3 sequence: CASSYSGTNSPLHF. As DNA, the CDR3 is TGTGCCAGCAGTTACTCCGGGACCAATTCACCCCTCCACTTT.

This clonotype was recorded at least ten times. The chain recombines TRBV3-1 with TRBJ2-3; maybe TRBD1 (5 bases). Deletions cut 1 base from V and 2 bases from J, with 7 bases between. The germline V gene has CDR1 LGHDT and CDR2 YNNKEL (reference sequence). The CDR3 runs 14 residues. CDR3 coding DNA: TGTGCCAGCAGCCAAGGGGGCTACACAGATACGCAGTATTTT. As protein: CASSQGGYTDTQYF.

The rearrangement joins TRBV28 to TRBJ2-1, with 13 bases lining up with TRBD2. CDR3 size: 15 residues. Germline V gene sequence: CDR1 MDHEN, CDR2 SYDVKM. The junction had 4 bases not matched to a gene; V was cut back by 5 bases and J by 6 bases. The CDR3 DNA reads TGTGCCAGCAGTGAACTAGCGGGAGGGGTCAATGAGCAGTTCTTC. Residues: CASSELAGGVNEQFF.

This chain connects TRBV24-1 to TRBJ2-3; TRBD1 matches at 9 bases. CDR3 length: 15 residues. Germline loops: CDR1 KGHDR, CDR2 SFDVKD. Trimming at V came to 4 bases and at J to 3 bases, leaving 4 bases not matched to a gene. The CDR3 nucleotides are TGTGCCACCAGTGAGAACAGGGGGCCGACAGATACGCAGTATTTT. Its protein product is CATSENRGPTDTQYF.

At least ten counts were recorded for this clonotype. The J gene is TRBJ1-1, the V gene TRBV11-1; D gene uncertain. Between the trimmed V and J ends, which lost 2 bases and 0 bases, there was a span of 7 bases. The germline V gene has CDR1 SGHAT and CDR2 FQDESV (reference sequence). The CDR3 loop spans 14 amino acids. The CDR3 DNA reads as TGTGCCAGCAGCTTACTGGGTCTGAACACTGAAGCTTTCTTT. Its protein is CASSLLGLNTEAFF.